These 6 T cell receptor beta chains came from one sample sequenced in a study of blood T cells in healthy people across ages. Together with a sample-barcoded 5' primer, a J-beta primer mix was included in a second PCR lasting about 7 to 12 cycles. One entry per CDR3 protein, called by TCRdb with MiXCR from the 5' RACE reads. The data show 780,000 or so distinct CDR3 sequences, 56% seen once. Material for sequencing was blood. The receptors here all came from a man aged 35 to 55 in good health.

The chain links TRBV12-3 or TRBV12-4 to TRBJ1-5, with 7 bases matching TRBD1. With V trimmed by 8 bases and J by 2 bases, 9 bases remained unmatched. The CDR3 loop spans 15 amino acids. CDR3 in amino acids: CASGTRGFGNQPQHF. CDR3 bases: TGTGCCAGCGGGACCAGGGGGTTCGGCAATCAGCCCCAGCATTTT.

J is TRBJ1-1 and V is TRBV11-3; a weak D match, TRBD1 (5 bases). Germline V lookup: CDR1 SGHNT, CDR2 YENEEA. Trimming pared 7 bases from V and 1 base from J, leaving 13 bases between. This CDR3 region has 14 residues. This CDR3 reads CASTDGGWNTEAFF. Here the CDR3 DNA reads TGTGCCAGCACCGACGGGGGGTGGAACACTGAAGCTTTCTTT.

The V gene is TRBV12-3 or TRBV12-4, the J gene TRBJ2-7; no clear D gene. The V gene lost 2 bases and the J gene lost 4 bases, with 9 bases spanning the gap. The CDR3 runs to 13 residues. For the CDR3, the DNA is TGTGCCAGCAGTTTATTTTCGGTTTACGAGCAGTACTTC. Residues: CASSLFSVYEQYF.

The V gene is TRBV7-2, the J gene TRBJ2-5; D is possibly TRBD2 (6 bases). Trimming removed 0 bases at V and 5 bases at J, with 22 bases between. CDR1 and CDR2 from the germline V gene are SGHTA and FQGNSA. The CDR3 has 18 residues. CDR3 amino acids: CASSLARVRTGVGETQYF. The CDR3 region has the DNA TGTGCCAGCAGCTTAGCGCGGGTCAGAACGGGAGTCGGGGAGACCCAGTACTTC. Using reference TRBV7-2 and TRBJ2-5 for the parts outside the CDR3, the full variable domain is GAGVSQSPSNKVTEKGKDVELRCDPISGHTALYWYRQSLGQGLEFLIYFQGNSAPDKSGLPSDRFSAERTGGSVSTLTIQRTQQEDSAVYLCASSLARVRTGVGETQYFGPGTRLLVL.

The chain uses TRBV12-3 or TRBV12-4 and TRBJ1-4; 9 positions agree with TRBD1. The CDR3 is made up of 15 amino acids. V dropped 5 bases and J dropped 12; count of bases not matched to a gene: 13. CDR3 bases: TGTGCCAGCAGTATGGGACAGGGAAGTTGGGAAGAACTGTTTTTT. Its protein is CASSMGQGSWEELFF.

The chain carries TRBV7-2 and TRBJ2-6; D is undetermined. The CDR3 length is 16 residues. Trimming took off 2 bases at V and 4 bases at J, with 12 bases between the two ends. The germline CDR1 and CDR2 sequences are SGHTA and FQGNSA. DNA of the CDR3: TGTGCCAGCAGCTTATCCGGGTTGACGGGGGCCAACGTCCTGACTTTC. It codes for CASSLSGLTGANVLTF.